The 15 T cell receptor beta chains in this list originate from one sample, sequenced in a study of T cell responses to AZD1222 COVID-19 vaccine. Some clones are missing from TCRdb's copy, which holds only in-frame ones; the method was immunoSEQ multiplex PCR. The sample yields more than 150,000 clones, almost 95% seen once. The sequencing here drew on peripheral blood, taken on day 0 of AZD1222 vaccination. These receptor sequences come from an adult in good health.

The rearrangement uses TRBV4-2 and TRBJ1-5; D ambiguous. This CDR3 contains 14 residues. Trimming stripped 4 bases from V and 6 bases from J, with 13 bases between. Germline CDR1 is LGHNA and CDR2 is YNFKEQ. This chain's CDR3 is CASSPGGKGQPQHF. In DNA, the CDR3 is TGTGCCAGCAGCCCGGGTGGGAAAGGTCAGCCCCAGCATTTT.

V usage is TRBV2 and J usage is TRBJ1-6; D ambiguous. This CDR3 contains 14 residues. CDR1 and CDR2 from the germline V gene are SNHLY and FYNNEI. V was clipped by 6 bases and J by 5 bases, with 11 bases between them. The CDR3 DNA reads TGTGCCAGCAGCCTACTCGACGATAATTCACCCCTCCACTTT. Its translation: CASSLLDDNSPLHF.

This CDR3 reads CASSYSIRWTEAFF. In nucleotides, the CDR3 is TGTGCCAGCAGTTACTCGATCCGGTGGACTGAAGCTTTCTTT. V is TRBV6-5 and J is TRBJ1-1; D is undetermined. CDR3 length equals 14 residues. The germline CDR1 and CDR2 sequences are MNHEY and SVGAGI. The V end lost 0 bases, the J end lost 5 bases, and 10 bases lay between the germline ends.

The chain couples TRBV15 to TRBJ2-2; the match to TRBD1 covers 7 bases. The germline V gene has CDR1 LNHNV and CDR2 YYDKDF (reference sequence). There are 21 residues in the CDR3. The CDR3 DNA is TGTGACCACCATCGTCCGGGATGCCGACAGGGAAATATCGCGAACACCGGGGAGCTGTTTTTT. Translation: CDHHRPGCRQGNIANTGELFF.

The chain joins TRBV6-4 to TRBJ1-2; D is ambiguous. The germline V gene encodes CDR1 MRHNA and CDR2 SNTAGT. Trimming removed 2 bases at V and 6 bases at J, with 10 bases between. This CDR3 is built from 13 residues. The CDR3 loop reads CASSDGGGNGYTF. The DNA of the CDR3 is TGTGCCAGCAGTGACGGCGGAGGGAATGGCTACACCTTC.

The chain recombines TRBV10-2 with TRBJ2-7; 8 bases are shared with TRBD2. With V trimmed by 7 bases and J by 0 bases, 5 bases remained unmatched. The germline V gene encodes CDR1 WSHSY and CDR2 SAAADI. The CDR3 has 14 amino acids. Here the CDR3 reads CASTDSGTSYEQYF. CDR3 coding DNA: TGCGCCAGCACTGATAGCGGGACCTCCTACGAGCAGTACTTC.

V and J are TRBV30 and TRBJ2-3, with a possible D match to TRBD2 (5 bases). The germline V and J ends were trimmed by 4 bases and 0 bases, with 11 bases remaining between them. Germline CDR1 reads GTSNPN; CDR2 reads SVGIG (reference sequence). CDR3 length: 14 amino acids. The CDR3: CAWMSKRSTDTQYF. CDR3 sequence (DNA): TGTGCCTGGATGTCAAAGCGGAGCACAGATACGCAGTATTTT.

The V gene is TRBV19, the J gene TRBJ2-2; D is unclear. Trimming took 2 bases from V and 7 from J, leaving 8 bases between them. There are 13 residues in the CDR3. CDR1 LNHDA and CDR2 SQIVND come from the germline V gene (reference sequence). The CDR3, as DNA: TGTGCCAGTAGTATAATGGAGTACGGGGAGCTGTTTTTT. This gives the protein CASSIMEYGELFF.

This chain's CDR3 is CAISGAGTAPYEQYF. The DNA of the CDR3 is TGTGCCATCAGTGGGGCCGGGACAGCTCCCTACGAGCAGTACTTC. The chain links TRBV10-3 to TRBJ2-7; 7 bases are a match to TRBD1. The V and J ends lost 4 bases and 2 bases, in that order; junction bases with no gene match: 8. This CDR3 has 15 amino acids. Per germline, CDR1 ENHRY and CDR2 SYGVKD.

The genes are TRBV11-3 and TRBJ2-2; D may be TRBD1 (6 bases). This CDR3 is 13 amino acids long. Per the germline V gene, CDR1 is SGHNT and CDR2 is YENEEA. V lost 4 bases, J lost 5 bases, and 8 bases lay in between. The CDR3 is CASSSQGTGELFF. CDR3 nucleotide sequence: TGTGCCAGCAGCTCCCAGGGGACCGGGGAGCTGTTTTTT.

The V gene is TRBV11-2, the J gene TRBJ2-7, with D uncertain. The germline V gene encodes CDR1 SGHAT and CDR2 FQNNGV. The CDR3 runs 14 residues. V lost 0 bases and J 5 bases, leaving 11 bases between the germline ends. CDR3 sequence: CASSLERRGNEQYF. The DNA of the CDR3 is TGTGCCAGCAGCTTAGAAAGGAGAGGTAACGAGCAGTACTTC.

This clone was found once. The V gene is TRBV7-9, the J gene TRBJ2-7, with a weak D call TRBD1 (6 bases). Trimming pared 3 bases from V and 5 bases from J, leaving 14 bases between. The CDR3 has 14 residues. Germline CDR1 reads SEHNR; CDR2 reads FQNEAQ (reference sequence). CDR3 bases: TGTGCCAGCAGCTTTTACAGGGTCCCCCACGAGCAGTACTTC. Translated, it gives CASSFYRVPHEQYF.

The rearrangement links TRBV15 to TRBJ2-1; D perhaps matches TRBD2 (5 bases). Per germline, CDR1 LNHNV and CDR2 YYDKDF (reference sequence). Trimming took off 1 base at V and 4 bases at J, with 14 bases between the two ends. CDR3 length: 16 residues. For the CDR3, the DNA is TGTGCCACCAGCAGAGTCGCTGGGAGAGGTTACAATGAGCAGTTCTTC. This gives the protein CATSRVAGRGYNEQFF.

The rearrangement joins TRBV13 to TRBJ1-1; maybe TRBD1 (5 bases). Trimming shortened V by 1 base and J by 9 bases, and 12 bases separated the two germline ends. The CDR3 is 13 residues long. Looked up from germline, CDR1 is PRHDT and CDR2 is FYEKMQ (reference sequence). The CDR3 nucleotides read TGTGCCAGCAGCTTAGAAGTGGGGGGAAAAGCTTTCTTT. Its protein is CASSLEVGGKAFF.

The chain joins TRBV28 to TRBJ1-5; the D gene is possibly TRBD1 (5 bases). The germline V gene encodes CDR1 MDHEN and CDR2 SYDVKM. V lost 6 bases, J lost 4 bases, and 13 bases lay in between. CDR3 length: 14 amino acids. The CDR3 is CASSLGTANQPQHF. The CDR3 DNA follows: TGTGCCAGCAGCCTAGGGACGGCGAATCAGCCCCAGCATTTT.